A selection of T cell receptor beta chains follows, all from one sample in a study of CD8 T cells in Susac syndrome. TCRdb re-called the immunoSEQ multiplex PCR reads with MiXCR, one entry per CDR3 protein. The data show some 180,000 distinct CDR3 sequences, with around 90% seen just once and around 0.079% held by the top ten. Sequencing was done on a sample of CD4+ T cells from PBMCs. These receptors were collected from a human donor with Susac syndrome. The CDR3 runs from the conserved cysteine through the conserved F or W. The D gene is left open where the match is weak. Clone size is shown for a subset of rows, as once, few, many or a class of expanded clone.

V: TRBV5-1; D: TRBD1; size: once; J: TRBJ2-2; DNA: TGCGCCAGCAGCAAGACAGGGCTCACCGGGGAGCTGTTTTTT; CDR3: CASSKTGLTGELFF
V: TRBV6-5; D: -; size: -; J: TRBJ1-5; DNA: TGTGCCAGCAGATTGCAGGTCGGGCAGCCCCAGCATTTT; CDR3: CASRLQVGQPQHF
V: TRBV20-1; D: TRBD1; size: -; J: TRBJ2-1; DNA: TGCAGTGCCCACACAGGGGGATTCGCCAATGAGCAGTTCTTC; CDR3: CSAHTGGFANEQFF
V: TRBV3-1; D: TRBD2; size: -; J: TRBJ2-1; DNA: TGTGCCAGCAGCCAAGTTTGGACTAGCTTCAATGAGCAGTTCTTC; CDR3: CASSQVWTSFNEQFF
V: TRBV2; D: TRBD1; size: -; J: TRBJ2-4; DNA: TGTGCCAGCACAAGGACAGGGACGACCAAAAACATTCAGTACTTC; CDR3: CASTRTGTTKNIQYF
V: TRBV28; D: TRBD2; size: once; J: TRBJ2-2; DNA: TGTGCCAGCCTCGGGGGGGGCACCGGGGAGCTGTTTTTT; CDR3: CASLGGGTGELFF
V: TRBV19; D: -; size: -; J: TRBJ1-1; DNA: TGTGCCAGTAGTATAGGGTGGGGAACGGAAGCTTTCTTT; CDR3: CASSIGWGTEAFF
V: TRBV20-1; D: TRBD1; size: -; J: TRBJ1-4; DNA: TGCAGTGCTCACAGGGGGGGTGAAAAACTGTTTTTT; CDR3: CSAHRGGEKLFF
V: TRBV18; D: TRBD1; size: -; J: TRBJ1-5; DNA: TGTGCCAGCTCACCCGGGACAGTGCATCAGCCCCAGCATTTT; CDR3: CASSPGTVHQPQHF
V: TRBV11-2; D: -; size: -; J: TRBJ2-6; DNA: TGTGCCAGCAGCGACAGTACTGGGGCCAACGTCCTGACTTTC; CDR3: CASSDSTGANVLTF
V: TRBV11-2; D: TRBD1; size: -; J: TRBJ1-4; DNA: TGTGCCAGCAGCACGGGACAGGGCTTTGAAAAACTGTTTTTT; CDR3: CASSTGQGFEKLFF
V: TRBV9; D: -; size: -; J: TRBJ2-2; DNA: TGTGCCAGCAGCGTAGAAATCGGGGAGCTGTTTTTT; CDR3: CASSVEIGELFF
V: TRBV6-1; D: TRBD1; size: -; J: TRBJ2-3; DNA: TGTGCCAGCAGTGCCCTAGGCCAGGGGGCCACAGATACGCAGTATTTT; CDR3: CASSALGQGATDTQYF
V: TRBV20-1; D: TRBD1; size: -; J: TRBJ1-2; DNA: TGCAGTGCCCCAGACGGGACAGGGGGCGGCTACACCTTC; CDR3: CSAPDGTGGGYTF
V: TRBV2; D: TRBD1; size: -; J: TRBJ1-2; DNA: TGTGCCAGCAGTCCCCGGACAGGGGGCTTGGTCCTCACCTTC; CDR3: CASSPRTGGLVLTF
V: TRBV18; D: TRBD1; size: -; J: TRBJ1-5; DNA: TGTGCCAGCTCGCCGCCGGGACAGGGGTCTCAGCCCCAGCATTTT; CDR3: CASSPPGQGSQPQHF
V: TRBV19; D: -; size: -; J: TRBJ2-7; DNA: TGTGCCACCGCCGAAGTAGCAGGGGCACTCTACGAGCAGTACTTC; CDR3: CATAEVAGALYEQYF
V: TRBV30; D: TRBD2; size: -; J: TRBJ2-3; DNA: TGTGCCTGGAGGCGACTAGCGGGGGGTAGAGATACGCAGTATTTT; CDR3: CAWRRLAGGRDTQYF
V: TRBV2; D: -; size: -; J: TRBJ1-1; DNA: TGTGCCGGTAGTTGGGCCCTAAAGAACGAGGCTTTCTTT; CDR3: CAGSWALKNEAFF
V: TRBV20-1; D: TRBD1; size: -; J: TRBJ1-1; DNA: TGCAGTTACCGGGACAGGGGGCAAAGTGAAGCTTTCTTT; CDR3: CSYRDRGQSEAFF
V: TRBV6-5; D: -; size: -; J: TRBJ1-4; DNA: TGTGCCAGCAGTTACCGGGGAGTTGCGGAACTGTTTTTT; CDR3: CASSYRGVAELFF
V: TRBV29-1; D: -; size: -; J: TRBJ2-1; DNA: TGCAGCGTTGCGACAGTAACCTACAATGAGCAGTTCTTC; CDR3: CSVATVTYNEQFF
V: TRBV3-1; D: -; size: -; J: TRBJ2-7; DNA: TGTGCCAGCAGCCAAGCGGGCGATCCCTACGAGCAGTACTTC; CDR3: CASSQAGDPYEQYF
V: TRBV11-2; D: -; size: -; J: TRBJ2-1; DNA: TGTGCCAGCAGACCAATTGCCGGATTGTTCTACAATGAGCAGTTCTTC; CDR3: CASRPIAGLFYNEQFF
V: TRBV18; D: -; size: -; J: TRBJ2-1; DNA: TGTGCCAGCTCAGGGCGAATGAGGAAGGCCTCCTACAATGAGCAGTTCTTC; CDR3: CASSGRMRKASYNEQFF
V: TRBV15; D: -; size: -; J: TRBJ2-2; DNA: TGTGCCACCAGCGAGACGGTGAACACCGGGGAGCTGTTTTTT; CDR3: CATSETVNTGELFF
V: TRBV5-5; D: -; size: -; J: TRBJ2-1; DNA: TGTGCCAGCAGCTTGGGTAGGGCGGTGAATGAGCAGTTCTTC; CDR3: CASSLGRAVNEQFF
V: TRBV12-3/TRBV12-4; D: TRBD2; size: -; J: TRBJ2-3; DNA: TGTGCCAGCAGTTTAAATAGCGGGGGGGCCTCAGATACGCAGTATTTT; CDR3: CASSLNSGGASDTQYF
V: TRBV7-9; D: TRBD1; size: few; J: TRBJ1-5; DNA: TGTGCCAGCAGCCCGACAGGGGATCAGCCCCAGCATTTT; CDR3: CASSPTGDQPQHF
V: TRBV15; D: -; size: -; J: TRBJ2-2; DNA: TGTGCCACCAGCAGAGACGGTGTAGGCAGAAACACCGGGGAGCTGTTTTTT; CDR3: CATSRDGVGRNTGELFF
V: TRBV4-2; D: -; size: -; J: TRBJ1-1; DNA: TGTGCCAGCAGCCAAGATGGCACTGAAGCTTTCTTT; CDR3: CASSQDGTEAFF
V: TRBV2; D: -; size: -; J: TRBJ2-5; DNA: TGTGCCAGCAGCACACCTGGGAACAGTCAAGAGACCCAGTACTTC; CDR3: CASSTPGNSQETQYF
V: TRBV5-1; D: -; size: -; J: TRBJ2-3; DNA: TGCGCCAGCAGCTTGTACGGGGACACGGGGACAGATACGCAGTATTTT; CDR3: CASSLYGDTGTDTQYF
V: TRBV19; D: -; size: -; J: TRBJ2-3; DNA: TGTGCCAGTAGTATAGAGTCCCAGGGCACAGATACGCAGTATTTT; CDR3: CASSIESQGTDTQYF
V: TRBV7-2; D: TRBD1; size: -; J: TRBJ1-1; DNA: TGTGCCAGCAGCCCCCGGACAGGGGAAACTGAAGCTTTCTTT; CDR3: CASSPRTGETEAFF
V: TRBV19; D: TRBD1; size: -; J: TRBJ1-2; DNA: TGTGCCAGTAGTACCGGACAGGGGATCATAGGTGTTCATGGCTACACCTTC; CDR3: CASSTGQGIIGVHGYTF
V: TRBV20-1; D: TRBD2; size: -; J: TRBJ2-3; DNA: TGCAGTGCCACAAAACTAGCGGGAGGCACAGATACGCAGTATTTT; CDR3: CSATKLAGGTDTQYF
V: TRBV7-9; D: TRBD1; size: -; J: TRBJ2-7; DNA: TGTGCCAGCAGCTCGTCCGGGACAGGGGGCCCCATGCAGTACTTC; CDR3: CASSSSGTGGPMQYF
V: TRBV6-1; D: -; size: -; J: TRBJ2-3; DNA: TGTGCCAGCAGTGAACTGGCAGGACCTCTGCCAGATACGCAGTATTTT; CDR3: CASSELAGPLPDTQYF
V: TRBV30; D: -; size: -; J: TRBJ2-1; DNA: TGTGCCTGGACCCGTAGCGCCCCACCATGGATCTTC; CDR3: CAWTRSAPPWIF
V: TRBV19; D: TRBD1; size: few; J: TRBJ1-5; DNA: TGTGCCAGTAGTGGGACAGACAATCAGCCCCAGCATTTT; CDR3: CASSGTDNQPQHF
V: TRBV10-3; D: -; size: -; J: TRBJ2-7; DNA: TGTGCCATCAGAGACAGGGAGGAGTTCGAGCAGTACTTC; CDR3: CAIRDREEFEQYF
V: TRBV5-1; D: -; size: -; J: TRBJ1-6; DNA: TGCGCCAGCAGCTTGGCCGGCCGTTCACCCCTCCACTTT; CDR3: CASSLAGRSPLHF
V: TRBV6-5; D: TRBD1; size: -; J: TRBJ1-4; DNA: TGTGCCAGCAGTTACTCTCCGGGACAGGGTGAAAAACTGTTTTTT; CDR3: CASSYSPGQGEKLFF